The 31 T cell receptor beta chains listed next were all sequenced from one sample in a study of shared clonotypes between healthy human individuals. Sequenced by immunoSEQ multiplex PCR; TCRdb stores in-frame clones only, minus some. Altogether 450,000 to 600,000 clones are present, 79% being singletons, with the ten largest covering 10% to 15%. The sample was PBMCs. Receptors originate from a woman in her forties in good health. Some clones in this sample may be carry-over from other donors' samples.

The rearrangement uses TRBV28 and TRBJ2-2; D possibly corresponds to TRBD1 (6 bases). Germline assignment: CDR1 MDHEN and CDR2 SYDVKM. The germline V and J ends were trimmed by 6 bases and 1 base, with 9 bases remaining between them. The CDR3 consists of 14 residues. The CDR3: CASRDRKNTGELFF. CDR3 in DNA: TGTGCCAGCAGGGACAGAAAGAACACCGGGGAGCTGTTTTTT. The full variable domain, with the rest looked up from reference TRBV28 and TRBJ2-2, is DVKVTQSSRYLVKRTGEKVFLECVQDMDHENMFWYRQDPGLGLRLIYFSYDVKMKEKGDIPEGYSVSREKKERFSLILESASTNQTSMYLCASRDRKNTGELFFGEGSRLTVL.

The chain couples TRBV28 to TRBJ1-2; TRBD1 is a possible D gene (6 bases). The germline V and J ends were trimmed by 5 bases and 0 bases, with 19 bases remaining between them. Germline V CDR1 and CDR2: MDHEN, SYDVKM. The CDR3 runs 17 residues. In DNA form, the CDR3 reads TGTGCCAGCAGTCCTACCGGACAGATCCTCACTAACTATGGCTACACCTTC. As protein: CASSPTGQILTNYGYTF.

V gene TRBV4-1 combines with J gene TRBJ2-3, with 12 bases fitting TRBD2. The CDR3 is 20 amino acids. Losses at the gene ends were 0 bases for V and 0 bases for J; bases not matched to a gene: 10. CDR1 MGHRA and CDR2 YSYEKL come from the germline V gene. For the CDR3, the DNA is TGCGCCAGCAGCCAAGAAACCCTAGCGGGAGGGTCGCATAGCACAGATACGCAGTATTTT. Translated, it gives CASSQETLAGGSHSTDTQYF.

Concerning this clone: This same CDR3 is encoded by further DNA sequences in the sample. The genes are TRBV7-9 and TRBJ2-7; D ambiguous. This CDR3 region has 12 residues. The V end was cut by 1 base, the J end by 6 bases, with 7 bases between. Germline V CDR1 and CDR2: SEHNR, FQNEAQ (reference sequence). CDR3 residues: CASSLVLGEQYF. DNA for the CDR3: TGTGCCAGCAGCTTAGTTCTCGGCGAGCAGTACTTC.

CDR3 coding DNA: TGTGCCAGCAGCGGTGGGCTAGCACACCGACAGTTCTTC. Amino acid sequence: CASSGGLAHRQFF. This rearrangement joins TRBV7-9 to TRBJ2-1, with a weak D call TRBD2 (5 bases). Germline V gene lookup returns CDR1 SEHNR and CDR2 FQNEAQ (reference sequence). There are 13 residues in the CDR3. Trimming removed 5 bases at V and 13 bases at J, with 18 bases between.

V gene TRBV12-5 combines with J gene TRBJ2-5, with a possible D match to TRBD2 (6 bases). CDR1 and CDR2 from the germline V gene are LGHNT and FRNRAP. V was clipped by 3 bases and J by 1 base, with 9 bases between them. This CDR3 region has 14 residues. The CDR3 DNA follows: TGTGCTAGTGGTTTCGGGGGTCCCCAAGAGACCCAGTACTTC. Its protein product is CASGFGGPQETQYF.

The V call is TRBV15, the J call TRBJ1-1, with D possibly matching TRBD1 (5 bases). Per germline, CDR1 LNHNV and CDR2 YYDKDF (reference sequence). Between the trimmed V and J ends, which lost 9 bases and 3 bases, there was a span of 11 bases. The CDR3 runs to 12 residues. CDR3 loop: CATRGRDTEAFF. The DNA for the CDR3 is TGTGCCACGAGGGGTAGGGACACTGAAGCTTTCTTT.

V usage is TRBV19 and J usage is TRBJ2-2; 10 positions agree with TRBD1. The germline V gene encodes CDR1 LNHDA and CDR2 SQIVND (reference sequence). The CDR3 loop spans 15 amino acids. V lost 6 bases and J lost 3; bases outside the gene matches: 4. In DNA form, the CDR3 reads TGTGCCAGTAGAAGACAGGGGGCGGACACCGGGGAGCTGTTTTTT. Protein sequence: CASRRQGADTGELFF.

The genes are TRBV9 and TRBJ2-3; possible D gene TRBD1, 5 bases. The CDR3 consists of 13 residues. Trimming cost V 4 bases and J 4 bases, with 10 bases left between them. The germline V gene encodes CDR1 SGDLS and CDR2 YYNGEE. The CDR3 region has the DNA TGTGCCAGCAGCACCCCAGGGTCAGATACGCAGTATTTT. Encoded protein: CASSTPGSDTQYF.

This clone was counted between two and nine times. Here the CDR3 DNA reads TGTGCCAGCAGTTACAGGTCGGGGCCCAATGAGCAGTTCTTC. Its translation: CASSYRSGPNEQFF. This chain links TRBV6-5 with TRBJ2-1; D could derive from TRBD1 or TRBD2 (5 bases each). This CDR3 spans 14 amino acids. V lost 2 bases and J lost 6, with 11 bases in between. Germline loops: CDR1 MNHEY, CDR2 SVGAGI.

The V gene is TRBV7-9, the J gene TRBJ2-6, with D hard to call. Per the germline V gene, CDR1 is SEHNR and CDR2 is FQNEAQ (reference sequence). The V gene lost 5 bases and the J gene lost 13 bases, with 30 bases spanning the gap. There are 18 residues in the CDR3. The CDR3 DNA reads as TGTGCCAGCAGCAGCACCAAATACCATGACAAGTCGGGCCAAGTCCTGACTTTC. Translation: CASSSTKYHDKSGQVLTF.

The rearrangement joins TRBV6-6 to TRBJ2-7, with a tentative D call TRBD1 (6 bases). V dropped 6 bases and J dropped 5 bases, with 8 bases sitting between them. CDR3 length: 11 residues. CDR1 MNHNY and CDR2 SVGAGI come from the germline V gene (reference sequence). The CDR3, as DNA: TGTGCCAGCAGCAGACAGGACGAGCAGTACTTC. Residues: CASSRQDEQYF.

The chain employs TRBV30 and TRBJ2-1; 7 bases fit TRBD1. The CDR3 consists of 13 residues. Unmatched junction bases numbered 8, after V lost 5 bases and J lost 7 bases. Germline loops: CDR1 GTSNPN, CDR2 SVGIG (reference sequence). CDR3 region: CAWSSGQSNEQFF. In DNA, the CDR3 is TGTGCCTGGTCCTCGGGACAGAGTAATGAGCAGTTCTTC.

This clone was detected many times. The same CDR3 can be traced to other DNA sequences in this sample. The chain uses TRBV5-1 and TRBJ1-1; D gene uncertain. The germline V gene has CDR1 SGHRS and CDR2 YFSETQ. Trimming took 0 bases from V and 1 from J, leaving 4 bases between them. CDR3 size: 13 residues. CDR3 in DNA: TGCGCCAGCAGCTTGGGGCCGAACACTGAAGCTTTCTTT. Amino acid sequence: CASSLGPNTEAFF.

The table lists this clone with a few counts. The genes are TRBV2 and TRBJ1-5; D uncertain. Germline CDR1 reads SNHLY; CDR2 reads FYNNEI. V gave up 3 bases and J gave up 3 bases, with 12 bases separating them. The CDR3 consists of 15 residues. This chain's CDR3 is CASSDRRQLNQPQHF. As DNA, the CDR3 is TGTGCCAGCAGTGATCGCCGGCAGCTCAATCAGCCCCAGCATTTT. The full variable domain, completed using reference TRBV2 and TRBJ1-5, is EPEVTQTPSHQVTQMGQEVILRCVPISNHLYFYWYRQILGQKVEFLVSFYNNEISEKSEIFDDQFSVERPDGSNFTLKIRSTKLEDSAMYFCASSDRRQLNQPQHFGDGTRLSIL.

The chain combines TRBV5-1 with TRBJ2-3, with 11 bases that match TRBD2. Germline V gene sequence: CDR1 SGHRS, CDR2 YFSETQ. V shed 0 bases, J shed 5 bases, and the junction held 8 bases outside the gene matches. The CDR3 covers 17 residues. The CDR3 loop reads CASSLVLAGGREDTQYF. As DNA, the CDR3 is TGCGCCAGCAGCTTGGTTTTAGCGGGAGGGCGGGAAGATACGCAGTATTTT.

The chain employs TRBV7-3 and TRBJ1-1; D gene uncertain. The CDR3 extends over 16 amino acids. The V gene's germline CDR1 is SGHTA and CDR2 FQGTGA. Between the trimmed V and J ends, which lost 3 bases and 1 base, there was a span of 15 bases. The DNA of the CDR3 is TGTGCCAGCAGCTTGGACCGGGTTGGGTGGAACACTGAAGCTTTCTTT. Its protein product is CASSLDRVGWNTEAFF.

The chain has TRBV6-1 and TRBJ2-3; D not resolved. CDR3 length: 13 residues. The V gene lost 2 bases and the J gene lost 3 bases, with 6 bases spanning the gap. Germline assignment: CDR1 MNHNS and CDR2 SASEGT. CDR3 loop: CASSESRTDTQYF. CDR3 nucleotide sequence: TGTGCCAGCAGTGAATCGAGGACAGATACGCAGTATTTT.

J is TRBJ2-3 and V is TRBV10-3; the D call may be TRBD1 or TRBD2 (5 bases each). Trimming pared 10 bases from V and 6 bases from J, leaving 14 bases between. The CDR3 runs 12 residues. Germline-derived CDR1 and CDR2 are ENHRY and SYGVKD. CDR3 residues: CATGAPDDTQYF. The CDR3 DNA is TGTGCCACCGGGGCCCCGGACGATACGCAGTATTTT.

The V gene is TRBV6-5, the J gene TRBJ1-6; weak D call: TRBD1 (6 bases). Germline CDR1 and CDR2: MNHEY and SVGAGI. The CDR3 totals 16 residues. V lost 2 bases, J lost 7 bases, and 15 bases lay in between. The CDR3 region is CASSYGLGGGNSPLHF. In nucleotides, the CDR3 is TGTGCCAGCAGTTACGGTCTCGGGGGCGGGAATTCACCCCTCCACTTT.

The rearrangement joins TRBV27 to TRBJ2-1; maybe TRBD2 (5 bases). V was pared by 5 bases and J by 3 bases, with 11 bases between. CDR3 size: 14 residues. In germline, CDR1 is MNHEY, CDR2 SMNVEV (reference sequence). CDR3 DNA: TGTGCCAGCAGTCCGGACTCTAGCTACAATGAGCAGTTCTTC. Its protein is CASSPDSSYNEQFF.

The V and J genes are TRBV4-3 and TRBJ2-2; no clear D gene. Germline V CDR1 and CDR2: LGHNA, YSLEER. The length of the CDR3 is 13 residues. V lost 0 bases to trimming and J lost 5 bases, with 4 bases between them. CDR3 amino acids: CASSQDFTGELFF. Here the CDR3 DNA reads TGCGCCAGCAGCCAAGATTTTACCGGGGAGCTGTTTTTT.

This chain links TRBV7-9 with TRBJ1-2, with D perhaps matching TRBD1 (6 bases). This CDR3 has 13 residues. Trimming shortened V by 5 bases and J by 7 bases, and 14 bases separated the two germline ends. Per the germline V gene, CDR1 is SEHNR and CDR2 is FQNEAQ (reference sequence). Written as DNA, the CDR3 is TGTGCCAGCAGCCACACAGGGATAAGTGGCTACACCTTC. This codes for CASSHTGISGYTF. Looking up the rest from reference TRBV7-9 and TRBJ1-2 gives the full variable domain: DTGVSQNPRHKITKRGQNVTFRCDPISEHNRLYWYRQTLGQGPEFLTYFQNEAQLEKSRLLSDRFSAERPKGSFSTLEIQRTEQGDSAMYLCASSHTGISGYTFGSGTRLTVV.

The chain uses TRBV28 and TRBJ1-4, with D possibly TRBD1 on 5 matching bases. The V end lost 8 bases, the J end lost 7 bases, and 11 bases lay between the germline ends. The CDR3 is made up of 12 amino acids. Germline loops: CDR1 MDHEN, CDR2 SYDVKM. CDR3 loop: CASLGVAEKLFF. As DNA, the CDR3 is TGTGCCAGCCTGGGGGTAGCTGAAAAACTGTTTTTT.

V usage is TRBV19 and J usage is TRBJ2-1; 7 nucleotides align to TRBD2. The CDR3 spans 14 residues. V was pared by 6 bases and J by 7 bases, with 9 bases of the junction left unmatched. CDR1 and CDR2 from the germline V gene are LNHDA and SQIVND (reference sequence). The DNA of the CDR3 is TGTGCCAGTAGAATGAGGGAGGGCCTAAATGAGCAGTTCTTC. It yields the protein CASRMREGLNEQFF.

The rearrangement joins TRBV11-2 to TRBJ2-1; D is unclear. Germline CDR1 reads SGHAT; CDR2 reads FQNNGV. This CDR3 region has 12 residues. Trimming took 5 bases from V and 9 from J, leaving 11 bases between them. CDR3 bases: TGTGCCAGCAGCCTCCCCAGGCGTGAGCAGTTCTTC. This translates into CASSLPRREQFF.

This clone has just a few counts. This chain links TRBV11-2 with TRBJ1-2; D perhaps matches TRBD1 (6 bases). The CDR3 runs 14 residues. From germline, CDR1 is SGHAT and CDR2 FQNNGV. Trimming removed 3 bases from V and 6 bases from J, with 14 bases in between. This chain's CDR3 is CASSFIRGADGYTF. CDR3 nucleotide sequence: TGTGCCAGCAGCTTCATTCGGGGGGCGGATGGCTACACCTTC.

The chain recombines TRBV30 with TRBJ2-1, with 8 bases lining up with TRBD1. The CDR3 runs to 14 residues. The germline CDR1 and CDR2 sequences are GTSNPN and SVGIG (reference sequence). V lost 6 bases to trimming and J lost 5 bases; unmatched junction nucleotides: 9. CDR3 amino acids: CACWTGLLDNEQFF. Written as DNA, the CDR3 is TGTGCCTGCTGGACAGGGCTATTGGACAATGAGCAGTTCTTC.

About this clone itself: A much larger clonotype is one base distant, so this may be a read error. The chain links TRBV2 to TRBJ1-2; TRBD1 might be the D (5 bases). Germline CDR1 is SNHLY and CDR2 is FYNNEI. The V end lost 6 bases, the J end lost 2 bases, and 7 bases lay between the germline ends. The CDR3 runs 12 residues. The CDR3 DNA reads TGTGCCAGCAGGAGGGACAACTATGGCTACACCTTC. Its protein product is CASRRDNYGYTF.

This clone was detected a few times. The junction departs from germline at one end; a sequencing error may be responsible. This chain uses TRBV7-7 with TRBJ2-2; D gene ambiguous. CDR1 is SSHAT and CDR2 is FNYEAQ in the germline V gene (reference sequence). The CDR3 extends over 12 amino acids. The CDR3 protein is CASRKYTGELFF. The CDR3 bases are TGTGCTAGCAGGAAGTACACCGGGGAGCTGTTTTTT.

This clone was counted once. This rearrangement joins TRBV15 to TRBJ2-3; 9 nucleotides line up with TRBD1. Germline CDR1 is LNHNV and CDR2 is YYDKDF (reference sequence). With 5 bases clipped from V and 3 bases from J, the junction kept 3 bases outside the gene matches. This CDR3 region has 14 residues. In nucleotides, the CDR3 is TGTGCCACCAGCCGGGACAGGGCGACAGATACGCAGTATTTT. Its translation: CATSRDRATDTQYF.